Listed below are T cell receptor beta chains from one sample, sequenced in a study of T cell responses to AZD1222 COVID-19 vaccine. Generated by immunoSEQ multiplex PCR, the TCRdb table keeps only in-frame clones and is missing some. The sample includes about 100,000 clones, 84% of them seen just once. The sample here was peripheral blood, taken on day 0 of AZD1222 vaccination. These receptors all stem from an adult in good health. Both conserved end residues are part of each CDR3. D genes are given only for firm matches. Part of the rows lack a size; the others show once, few, many or a class for expanded clones.

clone_size | j_call | d_call | v_call | cdr3_aa | cdr3_nt
- | TRBJ1-1 | - | TRBV7-8 | CASSLRRWKGANTEAFF | TGTGCCAGCAGCTTACGGAGATGGAAAGGTGCGAACACTGAAGCTTTCTTT
- | TRBJ2-7 | TRBD1 | TRBV7-9 | CASSSTTGGARYF | TGTGCCAGCAGCTCCACGACAGGGGGCGCGAGGTACTTC
- | TRBJ2-5 | TRBD2 | TRBV27 | CASSFSSGRGWETQYF | TGTGCCAGCAGTTTTTCTAGCGGGAGAGGGTGGGAGACCCAGTACTTC
- | TRBJ1-2 | TRBD1 | TRBV9 | CASSPQGARGGYTF | TGTGCCAGCAGCCCTCAGGGGGCTAGGGGTGGCTACACCTTC
- | TRBJ2-1 | - | TRBV24-1 | CATSDLRPGGTTYNEQFF | TGTGCCACCAGTGATTTGCGGCCTGGGGGAACGACTTACAATGAGCAGTTCTTC
- | TRBJ1-5 | - | TRBV19 | CASQGNSNQPQHF | TGTGCCAGTCAGGGGAATAGCAATCAGCCCCAGCATTTT
- | TRBJ1-2 | - | TRBV19 | CASSISNYGYTF | TGTGCCAGTAGTATTAGTAACTATGGCTACACCTTC
- | TRBJ1-1 | - | TRBV7-2 | CASSLAAPTEAFF | TGTGCCAGCAGCTTAGCGGCCCCCACTGAAGCTTTCTTT
many | TRBJ1-2 | - | TRBV7-2 | CASSLEGGGSTTF | TGTGCCAGCAGCTTAGAGGGTGGAGGGTCAACGACCTTC
- | TRBJ1-4 | - | TRBV4-1 | CASSQERSRPLNEKLFF | TGCGCCAGCAGCCAAGAGAGGTCAAGACCCCTAAATGAAAAACTGTTTTTT
- | TRBJ2-4 | - | TRBV7-8 | CASSYSLPVGSYIQYF | TGTGCCAGCAGTTATTCTTTACCAGTCGGGTCGTACATTCAGTACTTC
- | TRBJ1-1 | - | TRBV5-1 | CASLALAEAFF | TGCGCCAGCCTGGCCCTCGCTGAAGCTTTCTTT
- | TRBJ2-1 | - | TRBV4-2 | CASSQESTRSGDFSPFF | TGTGCCAGCAGCCAAGAAAGTACGCGCAGTGGGGACTTTAGTCCGTTCTTC
- | TRBJ1-2 | - | TRBV5-1 | CASSLGSPLRHTF | TGCGCCAGCAGCTTGGGATCGCCCCTCCGCCACACCTTC
- | TRBJ1-2 | - | TRBV3-1/TRBV3-2 | CASSHDRREHNYGYTF | TGTGCCAGCAGCCATGACCGCAGGGAGCATAACTATGGCTACACCTTC
- | TRBJ1-3 | - | TRBV7-9 | CASSLYQGSGNTIYF | TGTGCCAGCAGCTTATATCAAGGATCCGGAAACACCATATATTTT
- | TRBJ2-5 | TRBD2 | TRBV4-2 | CASSQDGTRRQETQYF | TGTGCCAGCAGCCAAGATGGGACTAGGCGGCAAGAGACCCAGTACTTC
- | TRBJ2-7 | - | TRBV11-3 | CASSLLGFEQYF | TGTGCCAGCAGCTTGCTAGGGTTCGAGCAGTACTTC
- | TRBJ1-3 | TRBD1 | TRBV24-1 | CATSLPGQSENTIYF | TGTGCCACCAGTCTTCCGGGACAGAGTGAAAACACCATATATTTT
- | TRBJ2-7 | TRBD2 | TRBV5-4 | CASSLALTGTSGYEQYF | TGTGCCAGCAGCTTGGCCCTAACCGGGACTAGCGGCTACGAGCAGTACTTC
few | TRBJ1-5 | - | TRBV6-2/TRBV6-3 | CASSYTREGPQHF | TGTGCCAGCAGTTACACCAGGGAGGGCCCCCAGCATTTT
- | TRBJ1-2 | TRBD1 | TRBV5-1 | CASSGTGGLGYGYTF | TGCGCCAGCAGCGGAACAGGGGGTTTGGGCTATGGCTACACCTTC
- | TRBJ1-3 | - | TRBV5-5 | CASSLAPGKGNTIYF | TGTGCCAGCAGCTTGGCCCCAGGGAAAGGAAACACCATATATTTT
- | TRBJ2-2 | - | TRBV5-8 | CASSVGPSARTGELFF | TGTGCCAGCAGCGTGGGGCCTTCTGCGAGGACCGGGGAGCTGTTTTTT
- | TRBJ2-2 | - | TRBV5-4 | CASSLRGESRAGELFF | TGTGCCAGCAGCTTGAGGGGGGAAAGTCGGGCCGGGGAGCTGTTTTTT
- | TRBJ1-1 | - | TRBV3-1/TRBV3-2 | CASSQSSLMTEAFF | TGTGCCAGCAGCCAATCAAGTCTTATGACTGAAGCTTTCTTT
- | TRBJ1-2 | - | TRBV9 | CASSLRDQGNYGYTF | TGTGCCAGCAGCTTACGGGATCAGGGCAATTATGGCTACACCTTC
- | TRBJ1-5 | - | TRBV5-6 | CASSLATDRYQPQHF | TGTGCCAGCAGCTTGGCCACGGACAGATATCAGCCCCAGCATTTT
- | TRBJ2-5 | TRBD2 | TRBV27 | CASSHRGGETQYF | TGTGCCAGCAGCCACCGGGGAGGGGAGACCCAGTACTTC
- | TRBJ1-2 | - | TRBV5-6 | CASRSGMNYGYTF | TGTGCCAGCAGATCTGGAATGAACTATGGCTACACCTTC
few | TRBJ2-7 | - | TRBV15 | CATSRDRGYEQYF | TGTGCCACCAGCAGAGATAGGGGGTACGAGCAGTACTTC
- | TRBJ1-2 | - | TRBV5-5 | CASSLPLYGYTF | TGTGCCAGCAGCTTGCCGCTATACGGCTACACCTTC
- | TRBJ1-3 | TRBD1 | TRBV7-9 | CASSPTRGLAGNTIYF | TGTGCCAGCAGCCCCACTAGGGGGCTTGCTGGAAACACCATATATTTT
- | TRBJ2-5 | TRBD1 | TRBV29-1 | CSARQGASETQYF | TGCAGCGCAAGACAGGGGGCGAGCGAGACCCAGTACTTC
- | TRBJ2-2 | - | TRBV9 | CASSPGPNTGELFF | TGTGCCAGCAGCCCCGGACCTAACACCGGGGAGCTGTTTTTT
- | TRBJ2-1 | - | TRBV7-8 | CASSLGSYNEQFF | TGTGCCAGCAGCTTAGGTAGTTACAATGAGCAGTTCTTC
- | TRBJ2-1 | - | TRBV11-3 | CASSLMNEQFF | TGTGCCAGCAGCTTAATGAATGAGCAGTTCTTC
- | TRBJ2-2 | - | TRBV10-3 | CAISESTQTGELFF | TGTGCCATCAGTGAGTCAACTCAAACCGGGGAGCTGTTTTTT
- | TRBJ2-1 | TRBD2 | TRBV14 | CASSTSGGARNEQFF | TGTGCCAGCAGCACTAGCGGGGGGGCCCGCAATGAGCAGTTCTTC
- | TRBJ1-1 | - | TRBV7-2 | CASSLRAPTEAFF | TGTGCCAGCAGCTTAAGGGCCCCAACTGAAGCTTTCTTT
- | TRBJ2-7 | - | TRBV11-3 | CASTGPDSYEQYF | TGTGCCAGCACGGGGCCAGACTCCTACGAGCAGTACTTC
- | TRBJ2-1 | - | TRBV5-4 | CASSLKAVTYEQFF | TGTGCCAGCAGCTTAAAAGCGGTGACATATGAGCAGTTCTTC
- | TRBJ2-7 | - | TRBV2 | CASSPFYEQYF | TGTGCCAGCAGTCCTTTCTACGAGCAGTACTTC
- | TRBJ2-7 | - | TRBV21-1 | CALSGTGNYEQYF | TGTGCCTTATCAGGGACAGGCAACTACGAGCAGTACTTC
- | TRBJ2-1 | TRBD2 | TRBV24-1 | CATSDQGTSGRPEQFF | TGTGCCACCAGTGATCAAGGGACTAGCGGGAGACCTGAGCAGTTCTTC
- | TRBJ2-6 | - | TRBV7-2 | CASSQTPIPVLTF | TGTGCCAGCAGCCAGACGCCCATACCAGTCCTGACTTTC
few | TRBJ1-4 | - | TRBV6-1 | CASSENLGTYATNEKLFF | TGTGCCAGCAGTGAAAACCTCGGGACGTATGCAACTAATGAAAAACTGTTTTTT